What follows are 5 T cell receptor beta chains derived from one specimen sequenced in a study of OX40 agonist ivuxolimab in advanced cancers. Clones were read by immunoSEQ multiplex PCR, and TCRdb kept only the in-frame ones, dropping some. The sample holds more than 60,000 clones, roughly four fifths seen once. The sample in question was CD4+ or CD8+ T cells sorted from blood, obtained in a trial of the OX40 agonist ivuxolimab. These receptors were taken from an adult with an advanced solid tumor such as melanoma, head and neck, liver or kidney cancer.

This sequence joins TRBV2 and TRBJ2-4; TRBD1 agrees at 8 bases. This CDR3 is 15 amino acids long. V dropped 5 bases and J dropped 4; count of bases not matched to a gene: 7. Germline CDR1 is SNHLY and CDR2 is FYNNEI. The CDR3 region has the DNA TGTGCCAGCAGTCTCGACAGGGGTAAAAAAAACATTCAGTACTTC. This codes for CASSLDRGKKNIQYF. Supplemented by reference TRBV2 and TRBJ2-4, the full variable domain reads EPEVTQTPSHQVTQMGQEVILRCVPISNHLYFYWYRQILGQKVEFLVSFYNNEISEKSEIFDDQFSVERPDGSNFTLKIRSTKLEDSAMYFCASSLDRGKKNIQYFGAGTRLSVL.

The chain employs TRBV2 and TRBJ2-2; maybe TRBD2 (6 bases). The CDR3 has 15 amino acids. Per the germline V gene, CDR1 is SNHLY and CDR2 is FYNNEI. Deletions cut 3 bases from V and 4 bases from J, with 12 bases between. DNA for the CDR3: TGTGCCAGCAGTGAGGTCGCGGGGCCCACCGGGGAGCTGTTTTTT. This translates into CASSEVAGPTGELFF.

The J gene is TRBJ2-2, the V gene TRBV19; possibly TRBD1 for D (5 bases). V lost 3 bases, J lost 4 bases, and 15 bases lay in between. There are 16 residues in the CDR3. CDR1 and CDR2 (germline): LNHDA, SQIVND (reference sequence). The CDR3 DNA reads TGTGCCAGTAGTATCTTTGCCCCCAGGGCCACCGGGGAGCTGTTTTTT. Amino acids: CASSIFAPRATGELFF. Variable domain in full (rest from reference TRBV19 and TRBJ2-2): DGGITQSPKYLFRKEGQNVTLSCEQNLNHDAMYWYRQDPGQGLRLIYYSQIVNDFQKGDIAEGYSVSREKKESFPLTVTSAQKNPTAFYLCASSIFAPRATGELFFGEGSRLTVL.

This chain connects TRBV5-1 to TRBJ2-3; D possibly corresponds to TRBD1 (6 bases). Germline CDR1 reads SGHRS; CDR2 reads YFSETQ. Trimming shortened V by 2 bases and J by 6 bases, and 13 bases separated the two germline ends. CDR3 length: 14 amino acids. The CDR3 loop reads CASSLLQGTDTQYF. The CDR3 DNA follows: TGCGCCAGCAGCTTACTACAGGGTACGGATACGCAGTATTTT.

This chain joins TRBV19 and TRBJ1-4, with 7 bases identical to TRBD1. Germline CDR1 LNHDA, CDR2 SQIVND (reference sequence). The CDR3 extends over 16 amino acids. Trimming at V came to 3 bases and at J to 9 bases, leaving 13 bases not matched to a gene. The CDR3 nucleotides are TGTGCCAGTAGTATCGTGAACTCCGGGACAGTACAAAAACTGTTTTTT. Translated: CASSIVNSGTVQKLFF.